This T cell receptor beta chain derives from a study of cytomegalovirus exposure and HLA in healthy donors. The donors gave bone marrow, and they were healthy. Comments on this clone: Its antigen is unidentified.

The CDR3 covers 12 residues. Trimming stripped 1 base from V and 5 bases from J, with 5 bases between. CDR1 and CDR2 from the germline V gene are SEHNR and FQNEAQ (reference sequence). The PCR contained 60 Vbeta and 13 Jbeta primers. Clones were read by immunoSEQ multiplex PCR, and TCRdb kept only the in-frame ones, dropping some. The sample contains approximately 150,000 clones, approximately 80% of which appear only once. Regarding the study as a whole: Most TCR sequences proved rare, with some public TCRs found in many donors.

This TCR derives from a man in his forties or fifties in good health and CMV-seronegative. Sequences were obtained from PBMCs. The chain links TRBV7-9 to TRBJ1-2; D is ambiguous. The CDR3 DNA follows: TGTGCCAGCAGCTTAGATCCATATGGCTACACCTTC. This gives the protein CASSLDPYGYTF. The full variable domain, its missing parts supplied by reference TRBV7-9 and TRBJ1-2, is DTGVSQNPRHKITKRGQNVTFRCDPISEHNRLYWYRQTLGQGPEFLTYFQNEAQLEKSRLLSDRFSAERPKGSFSTLEIQRTEQGDSAMYLCASSLDPYGYTFGSGTRLTVV.